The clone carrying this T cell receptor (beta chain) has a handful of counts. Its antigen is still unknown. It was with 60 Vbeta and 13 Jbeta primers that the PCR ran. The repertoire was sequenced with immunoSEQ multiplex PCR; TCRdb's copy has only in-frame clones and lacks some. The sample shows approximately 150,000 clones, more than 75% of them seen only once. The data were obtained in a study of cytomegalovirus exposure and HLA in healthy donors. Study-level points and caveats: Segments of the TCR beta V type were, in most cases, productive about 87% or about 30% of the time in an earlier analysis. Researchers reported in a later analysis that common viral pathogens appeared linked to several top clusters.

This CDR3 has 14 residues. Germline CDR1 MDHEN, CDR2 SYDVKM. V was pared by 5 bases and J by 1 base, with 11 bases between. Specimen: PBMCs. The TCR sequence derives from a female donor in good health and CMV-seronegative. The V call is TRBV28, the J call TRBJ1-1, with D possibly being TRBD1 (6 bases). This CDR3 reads CASSNRVGNTEAFF. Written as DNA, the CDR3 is TGTGCCAGCAGTAACAGGGTAGGGAACACTGAAGCTTTCTTT.